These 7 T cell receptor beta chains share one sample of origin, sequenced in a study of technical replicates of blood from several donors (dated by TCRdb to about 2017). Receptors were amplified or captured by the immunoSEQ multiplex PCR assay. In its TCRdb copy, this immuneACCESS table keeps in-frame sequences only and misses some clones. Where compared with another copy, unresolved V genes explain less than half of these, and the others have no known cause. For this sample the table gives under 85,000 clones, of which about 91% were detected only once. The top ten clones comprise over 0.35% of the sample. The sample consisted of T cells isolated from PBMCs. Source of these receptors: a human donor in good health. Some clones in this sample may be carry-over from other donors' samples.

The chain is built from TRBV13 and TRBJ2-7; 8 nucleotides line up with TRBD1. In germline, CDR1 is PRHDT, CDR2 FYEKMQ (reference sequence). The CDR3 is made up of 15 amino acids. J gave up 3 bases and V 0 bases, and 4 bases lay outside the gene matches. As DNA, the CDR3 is TGTGCCAGCAGCTTAGGTTGGGACAGGAGCTACGAGCAGTACTTC. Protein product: CASSLGWDRSYEQYF.

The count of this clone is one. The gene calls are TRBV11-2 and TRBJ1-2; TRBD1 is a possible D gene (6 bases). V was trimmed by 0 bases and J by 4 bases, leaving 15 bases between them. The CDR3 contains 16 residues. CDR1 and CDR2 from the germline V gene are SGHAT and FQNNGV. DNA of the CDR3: TGTGCCAGCAGCTTAGACCCGGGACACGGAGTCTATGGCTACACCTTC. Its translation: CASSLDPGHGVYGYTF.

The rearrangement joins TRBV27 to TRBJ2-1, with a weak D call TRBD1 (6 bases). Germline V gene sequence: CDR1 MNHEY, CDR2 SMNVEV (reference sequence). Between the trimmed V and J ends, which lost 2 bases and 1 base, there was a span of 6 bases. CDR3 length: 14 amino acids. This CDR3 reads CASSLTGSYNEQFF. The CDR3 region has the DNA TGTGCCAGCAGTTTAACAGGGTCCTACAATGAGCAGTTCTTC.

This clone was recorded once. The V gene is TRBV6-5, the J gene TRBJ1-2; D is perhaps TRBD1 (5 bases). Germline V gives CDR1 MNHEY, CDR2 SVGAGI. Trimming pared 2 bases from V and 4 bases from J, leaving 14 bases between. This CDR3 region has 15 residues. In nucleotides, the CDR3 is TGTGCCAGCAGTTACACCTTCGGGGGGGGCTATGGCTACACCTTC. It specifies CASSYTFGGGYGYTF.

The CDR3 coding sequence is TGTGCCAGCAGTGTCCCCGGGACAGGGGTCAGGAGCAATCAGCCCCAGCATTTT. Translation: CASSVPGTGVRSNQPQHF. The chain combines TRBV2 with TRBJ1-5; 10 bases agree with TRBD1. The trim removed 4 bases at V and 1 base at J, leaving 10 bases unmatched. This CDR3 has 18 residues. The V gene's germline CDR1 is SNHLY and CDR2 FYNNEI.

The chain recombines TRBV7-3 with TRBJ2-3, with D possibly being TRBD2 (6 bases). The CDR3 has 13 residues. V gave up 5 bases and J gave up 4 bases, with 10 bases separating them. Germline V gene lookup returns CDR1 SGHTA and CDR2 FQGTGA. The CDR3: CASSATSPDTQYF. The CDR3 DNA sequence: TGTGCCAGCAGCGCTACTAGCCCAGATACGCAGTATTTT.

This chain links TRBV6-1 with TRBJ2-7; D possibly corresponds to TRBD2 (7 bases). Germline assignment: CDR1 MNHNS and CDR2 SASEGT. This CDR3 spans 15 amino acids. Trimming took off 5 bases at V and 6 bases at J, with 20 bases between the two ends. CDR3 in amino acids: CASSQLTGPGGEQYF. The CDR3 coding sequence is TGTGCCAGCAGTCAGTTGACAGGTCCGGGGGGCGAGCAGTACTTC.